This T cell receptor beta chain is from a study of T cell responses to AZD1222 COVID-19 vaccine. CDR3 size: 17 residues. Germline V gives CDR1 SGHTA, CDR2 FQGTGA. Germline trimming cut 0 bases from V and 6 bases from J; bases unmatched to any gene: 10. This table comes from immunoSEQ multiplex PCR, and its TCRdb copy is limited to in-frame clones, with some not included. This table has 140,000 or so clones, about 92% appearing once. The sample here was peripheral blood, taken after recovery from COVID-19. This TCR derives from an adult who had recovered from COVID-19. The chain has TRBV7-3 and TRBJ2-1, with TRBD2 matching over 8 bases. The CDR3 DNA follows: TGTGCCAGCAGCTTAACCTCCCCGGGGGGGATCTTCAATGAGCAGTTCTTC. Its translation: CASSLTSPGGIFNEQFF.